Sequencing of this T cell receptor beta chain was carried out in a study of technical replicates of blood from several donors. Clones were read by immunoSEQ multiplex PCR, and TCRdb kept only the in-frame ones, dropping some. The table shows approximately 93,000 clones, with 90% to 95% occurring only once. The CDR3 is 11 residues long. Germline CDR1 and CDR2: MNHEY and SMNVEV (reference sequence). The V end lost 10 bases, the J end lost 4 bases, and 10 bases lay between the germline ends. Input material: T cells isolated from PBMCs. This TCR was sampled from a human donor in good health. The rearrangement links TRBV27 to TRBJ1-1, with D perhaps TRBD1 (6 bases). The CDR3 bases are TGTGCCACAATAGGGGGCACTGAAGCTTTCTTT. Encoded protein: CATIGGTEAFF.